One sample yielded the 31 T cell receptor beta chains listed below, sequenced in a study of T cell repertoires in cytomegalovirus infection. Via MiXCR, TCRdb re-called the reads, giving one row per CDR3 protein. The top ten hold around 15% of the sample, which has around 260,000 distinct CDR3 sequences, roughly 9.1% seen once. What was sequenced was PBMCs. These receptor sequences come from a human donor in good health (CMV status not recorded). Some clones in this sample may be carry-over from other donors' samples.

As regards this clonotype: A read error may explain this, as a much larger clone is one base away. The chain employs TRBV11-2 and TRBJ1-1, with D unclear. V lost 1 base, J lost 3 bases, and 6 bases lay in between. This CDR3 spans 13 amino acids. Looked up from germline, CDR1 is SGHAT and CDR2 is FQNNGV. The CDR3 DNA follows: TGTGCCAGCAGCTTAGGGGCAGACACTGAAGCTTTCTTT. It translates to CASSLGADTEAFF.

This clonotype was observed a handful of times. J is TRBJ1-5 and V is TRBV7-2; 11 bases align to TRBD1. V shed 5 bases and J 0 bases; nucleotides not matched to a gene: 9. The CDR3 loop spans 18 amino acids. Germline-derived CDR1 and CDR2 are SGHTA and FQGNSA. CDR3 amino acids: CASSPGQGGTHSNQPQHF. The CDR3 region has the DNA TGTGCCAGCAGCCCGGGACAGGGGGGGACCCATAGCAATCAGCCCCAGCATTTT.

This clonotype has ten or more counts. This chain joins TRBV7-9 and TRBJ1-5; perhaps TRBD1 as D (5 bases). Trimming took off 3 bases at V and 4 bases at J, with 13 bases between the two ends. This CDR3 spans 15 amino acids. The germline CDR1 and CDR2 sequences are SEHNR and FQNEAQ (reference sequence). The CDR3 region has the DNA TGTGCCAGCAGCTTGAGTGGGGGGTTTAATCAGCCCCAGCATTTT. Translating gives CASSLSGGFNQPQHF.

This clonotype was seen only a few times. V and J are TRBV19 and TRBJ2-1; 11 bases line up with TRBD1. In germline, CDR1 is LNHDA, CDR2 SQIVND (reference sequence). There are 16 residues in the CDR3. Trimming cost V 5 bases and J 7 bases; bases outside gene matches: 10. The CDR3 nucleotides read TGTGCCAGTAGTTTGGGGACAGGGGGTTTGGAGAATGAGCAGTTCTTC. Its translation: CASSLGTGGLENEQFF.

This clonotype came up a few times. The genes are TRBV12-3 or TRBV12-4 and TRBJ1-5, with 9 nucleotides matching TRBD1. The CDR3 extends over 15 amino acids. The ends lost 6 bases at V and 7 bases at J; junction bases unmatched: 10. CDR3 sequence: CASSPGTGLKQPQHF. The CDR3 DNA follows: TGTGCCAGCAGCCCAGGGACAGGGTTAAAACAGCCCCAGCATTTT.

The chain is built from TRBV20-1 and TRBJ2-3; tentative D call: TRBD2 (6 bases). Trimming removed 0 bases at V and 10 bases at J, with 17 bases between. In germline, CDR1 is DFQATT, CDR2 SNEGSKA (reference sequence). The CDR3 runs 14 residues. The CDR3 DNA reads TGCAGTGCTAGAGATTTGACTAGAGGAGGCGCGCAGTATTTT. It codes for CSARDLTRGGAQYF.

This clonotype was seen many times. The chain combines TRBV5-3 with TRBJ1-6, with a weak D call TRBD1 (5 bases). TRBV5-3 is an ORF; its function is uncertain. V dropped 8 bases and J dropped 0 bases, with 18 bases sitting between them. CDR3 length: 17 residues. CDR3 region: CASTEGTHFSYNSPLHF. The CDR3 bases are TGTGCCAGCACCGAGGGGACCCACTTCTCCTATAATTCACCCCTCCACTTT.

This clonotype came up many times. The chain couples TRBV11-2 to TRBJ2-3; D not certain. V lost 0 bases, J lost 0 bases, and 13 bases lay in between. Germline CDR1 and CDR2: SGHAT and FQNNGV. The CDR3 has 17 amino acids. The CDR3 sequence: CASSLEGLWVSTDTQYF. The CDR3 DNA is TGTGCCAGCAGCTTAGAAGGTCTCTGGGTCAGCACAGATACGCAGTATTTT.

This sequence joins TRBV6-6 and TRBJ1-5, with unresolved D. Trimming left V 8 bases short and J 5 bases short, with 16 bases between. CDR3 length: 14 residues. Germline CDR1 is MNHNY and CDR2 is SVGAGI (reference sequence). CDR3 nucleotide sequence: TGTGCCAGCTTCACGGCCGGCGGATATCAGCCCCAGCATTTT. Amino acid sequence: CASFTAGGYQPQHF.

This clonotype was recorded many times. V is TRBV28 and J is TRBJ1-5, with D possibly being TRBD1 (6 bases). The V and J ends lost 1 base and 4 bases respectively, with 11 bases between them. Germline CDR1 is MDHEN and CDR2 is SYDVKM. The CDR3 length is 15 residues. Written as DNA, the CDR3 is TGTGCCAGCAGTTTATCAGGGGCGAGTAATCAGCCCCAGCATTTT. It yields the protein CASSLSGASNQPQHF.

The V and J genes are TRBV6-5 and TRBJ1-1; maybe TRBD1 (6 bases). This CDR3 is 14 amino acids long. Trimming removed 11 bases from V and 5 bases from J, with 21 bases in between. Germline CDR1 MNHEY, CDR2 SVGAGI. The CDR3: CAVRAVTGWTEAFF. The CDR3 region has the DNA TGTGCCGTACGAGCGGTGACAGGTTGGACTGAAGCTTTCTTT.

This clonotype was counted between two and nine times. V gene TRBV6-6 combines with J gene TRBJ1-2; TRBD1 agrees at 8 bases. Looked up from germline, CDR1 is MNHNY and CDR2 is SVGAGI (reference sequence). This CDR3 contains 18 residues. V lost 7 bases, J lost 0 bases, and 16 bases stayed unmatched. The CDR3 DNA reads TGTGCCAGCACCAATCCACCGGGACAGGAGCCTCCTAACTATGGCTACACCTTC. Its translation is CASTNPPGQEPPNYGYTF.

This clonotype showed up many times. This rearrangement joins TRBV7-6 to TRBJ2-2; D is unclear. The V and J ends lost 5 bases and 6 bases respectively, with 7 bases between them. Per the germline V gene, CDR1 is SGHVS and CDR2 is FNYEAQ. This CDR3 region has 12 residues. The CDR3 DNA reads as TGTGCCAGCAGCAAACCTCCCGGGGAGCTGTTTTTT. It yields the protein CASSKPPGELFF.

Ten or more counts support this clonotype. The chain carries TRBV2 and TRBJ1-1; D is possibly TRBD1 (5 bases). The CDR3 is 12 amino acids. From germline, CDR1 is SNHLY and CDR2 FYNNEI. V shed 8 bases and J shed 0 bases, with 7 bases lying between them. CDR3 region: CASGAMNTEAFF. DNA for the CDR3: TGTGCCAGCGGGGCGATGAACACTGAAGCTTTCTTT. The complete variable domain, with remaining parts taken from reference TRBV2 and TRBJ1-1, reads EPEVTQTPSHQVTQMGQEVILRCVPISNHLYFYWYRQILGQKVEFLVSFYNNEISEKSEIFDDQFSVERPDGSNFTLKIRSTKLEDSAMYFCASGAMNTEAFFGQGTRLTVV.

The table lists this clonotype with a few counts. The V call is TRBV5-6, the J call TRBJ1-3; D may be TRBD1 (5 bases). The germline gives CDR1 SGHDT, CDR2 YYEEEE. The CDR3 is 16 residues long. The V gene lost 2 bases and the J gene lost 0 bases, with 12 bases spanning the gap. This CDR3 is CASSFFQGRSGNTIYF. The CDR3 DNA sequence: TGTGCCAGCAGCTTCTTTCAGGGCCGCTCTGGAAACACCATATATTTT.

This CDR3 reads CASTQTSTDTQYF. The CDR3 DNA sequence: TGTGCCAGCACACAGACTAGCACAGATACGCAGTATTTT. V usage is TRBV6-2 or TRBV6-3 and J usage is TRBJ2-3; D is undetermined. In germline, CDR1 is MNHEY, CDR2 SVGEGT. CDR3 length: 13 residues. V was trimmed by 7 bases and J by 0 bases, leaving 8 bases between them.

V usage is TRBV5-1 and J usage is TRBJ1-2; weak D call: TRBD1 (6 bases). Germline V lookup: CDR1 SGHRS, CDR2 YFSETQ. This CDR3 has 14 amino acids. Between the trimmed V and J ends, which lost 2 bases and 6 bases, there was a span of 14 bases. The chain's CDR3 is CASSLRGPGDGYTF. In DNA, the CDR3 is TGCGCCAGCAGCTTACGGGGGCCAGGGGATGGCTACACCTTC.

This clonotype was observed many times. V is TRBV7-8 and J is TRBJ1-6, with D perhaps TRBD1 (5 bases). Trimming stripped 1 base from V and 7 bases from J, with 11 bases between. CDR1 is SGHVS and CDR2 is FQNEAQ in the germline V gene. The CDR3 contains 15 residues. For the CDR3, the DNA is TGTGCCAGCAGCTTAGACCCCGACAGAAATTCACCCCTCCACTTT. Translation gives CASSLDPDRNSPLHF.

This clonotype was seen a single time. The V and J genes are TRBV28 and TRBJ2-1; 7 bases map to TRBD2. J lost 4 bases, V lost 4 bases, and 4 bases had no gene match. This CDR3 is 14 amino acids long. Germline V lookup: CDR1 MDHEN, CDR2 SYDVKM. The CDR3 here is CASSSPGGYNEQFF. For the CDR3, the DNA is TGTGCCAGCAGTTCCCCGGGGGGATACAATGAGCAGTTCTTC. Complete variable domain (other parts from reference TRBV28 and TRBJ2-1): DVKVTQSSRYLVKRTGEKVFLECVQDMDHENMFWYRQDPGLGLRLIYFSYDVKMKEKGDIPEGYSVSREKKERFSLILESASTNQTSMYLCASSSPGGYNEQFFGPGTRLTVL.

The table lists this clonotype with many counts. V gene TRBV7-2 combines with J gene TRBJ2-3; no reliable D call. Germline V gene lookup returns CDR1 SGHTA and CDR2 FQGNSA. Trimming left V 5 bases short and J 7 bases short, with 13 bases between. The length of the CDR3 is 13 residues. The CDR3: CASSQDMVNTQYF. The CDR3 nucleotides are TGTGCCAGCAGCCAAGACATGGTGAATACGCAGTATTTT.

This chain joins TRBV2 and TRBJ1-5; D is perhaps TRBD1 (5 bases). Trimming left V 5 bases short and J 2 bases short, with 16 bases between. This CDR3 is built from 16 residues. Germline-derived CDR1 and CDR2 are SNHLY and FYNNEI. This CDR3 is CASSHTGERGNQPQHF. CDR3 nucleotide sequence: TGTGCCAGCAGTCATACGGGGGAGCGGGGCAATCAGCCCCAGCATTTT. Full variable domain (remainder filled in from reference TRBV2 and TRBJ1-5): EPEVTQTPSHQVTQMGQEVILRCVPISNHLYFYWYRQILGQKVEFLVSFYNNEISEKSEIFDDQFSVERPDGSNFTLKIRSTKLEDSAMYFCASSHTGERGNQPQHFGDGTRLSIL.

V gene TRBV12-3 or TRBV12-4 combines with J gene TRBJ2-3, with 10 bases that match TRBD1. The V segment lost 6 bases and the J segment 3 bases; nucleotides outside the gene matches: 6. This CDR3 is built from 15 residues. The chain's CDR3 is CASRGQGLGTDTQYF. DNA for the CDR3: TGTGCCAGCAGGGGACAGGGGCTCGGTACAGATACGCAGTATTTT.

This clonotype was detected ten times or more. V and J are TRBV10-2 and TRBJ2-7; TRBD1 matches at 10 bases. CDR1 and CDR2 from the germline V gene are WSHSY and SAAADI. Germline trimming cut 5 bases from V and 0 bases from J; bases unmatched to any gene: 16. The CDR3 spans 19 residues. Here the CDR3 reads CASSRTGTGEFRSSYEQYF. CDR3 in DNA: TGCGCCAGCAGTCGGACCGGGACAGGGGAATTTAGGAGCTCCTACGAGCAGTACTTC.

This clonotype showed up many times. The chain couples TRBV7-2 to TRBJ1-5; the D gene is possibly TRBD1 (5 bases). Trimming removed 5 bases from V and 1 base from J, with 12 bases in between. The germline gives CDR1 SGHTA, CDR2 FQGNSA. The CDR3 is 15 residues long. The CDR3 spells CASSAGTVSNQPQHF. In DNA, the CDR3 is TGTGCCAGCAGCGCCGGGACGGTCAGCAATCAGCCCCAGCATTTT.

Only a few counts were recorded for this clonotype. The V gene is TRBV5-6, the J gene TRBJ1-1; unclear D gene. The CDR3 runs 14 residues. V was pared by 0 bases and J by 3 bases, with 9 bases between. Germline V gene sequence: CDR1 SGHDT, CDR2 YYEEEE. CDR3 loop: CASSLGGYYTEAFF. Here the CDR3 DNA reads TGTGCCAGCAGCTTGGGCGGATATTACACTGAAGCTTTCTTT.

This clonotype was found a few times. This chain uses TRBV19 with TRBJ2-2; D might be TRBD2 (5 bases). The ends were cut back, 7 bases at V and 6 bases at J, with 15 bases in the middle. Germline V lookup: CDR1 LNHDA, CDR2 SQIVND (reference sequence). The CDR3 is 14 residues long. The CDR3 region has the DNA TGTGCCAGTACCCCTTTCGGAGGATCCGGGGAGCTGTTTTTT. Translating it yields CASTPFGGSGELFF.

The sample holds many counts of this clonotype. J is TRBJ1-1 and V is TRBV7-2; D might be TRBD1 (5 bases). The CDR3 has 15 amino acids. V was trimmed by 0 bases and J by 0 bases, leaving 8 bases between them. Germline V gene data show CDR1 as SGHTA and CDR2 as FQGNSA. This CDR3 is CASSLAGRLNTEAFF. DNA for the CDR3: TGTGCCAGCAGCTTAGCGGGGCGTTTGAACACTGAAGCTTTCTTT.

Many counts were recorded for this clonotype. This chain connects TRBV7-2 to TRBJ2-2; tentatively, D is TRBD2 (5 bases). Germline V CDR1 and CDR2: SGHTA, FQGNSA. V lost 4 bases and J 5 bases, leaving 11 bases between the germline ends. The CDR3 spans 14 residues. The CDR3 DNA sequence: TGTGCCAGCAGCTCCGGACGGGGTACCGGGGAGCTGTTTTTT. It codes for CASSSGRGTGELFF. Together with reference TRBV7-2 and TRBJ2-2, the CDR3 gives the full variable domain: GAGVSQSPSNKVTEKGKDVELRCDPISGHTALYWYRQSLGQGLEFLIYFQGNSAPDKSGLPSDRFSAERTGGSVSTLTIQRTQQEDSAVYLCASSSGRGTGELFFGEGSRLTVL.

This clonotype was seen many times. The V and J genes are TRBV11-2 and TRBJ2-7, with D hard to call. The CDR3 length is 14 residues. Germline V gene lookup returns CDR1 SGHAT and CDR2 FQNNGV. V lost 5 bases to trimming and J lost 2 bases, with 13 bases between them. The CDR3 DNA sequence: TGTGCCAGCAGCCCATCAGGTTCCGCCTACGAGCAGTACTTC. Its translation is CASSPSGSAYEQYF.

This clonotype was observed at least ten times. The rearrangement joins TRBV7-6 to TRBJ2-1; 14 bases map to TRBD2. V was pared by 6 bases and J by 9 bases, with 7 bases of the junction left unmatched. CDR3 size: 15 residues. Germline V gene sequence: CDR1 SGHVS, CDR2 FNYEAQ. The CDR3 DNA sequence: TGTGCCAGCAGGTCTCAAGGGACTAGCGGGAGTGAGCAGTTCTTC. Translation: CASRSQGTSGSEQFF. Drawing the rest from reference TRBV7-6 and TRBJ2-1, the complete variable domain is GAGVSQSPRYKVTKRGQDVALRCDPISGHVSLYWYRQALGQGPEFLTYFNYEAQQDKSGLPNDRFSAERPEGSISTLTIQRTEQRDSAMYRCASRSQGTSGSEQFFGPGTRLTVL.

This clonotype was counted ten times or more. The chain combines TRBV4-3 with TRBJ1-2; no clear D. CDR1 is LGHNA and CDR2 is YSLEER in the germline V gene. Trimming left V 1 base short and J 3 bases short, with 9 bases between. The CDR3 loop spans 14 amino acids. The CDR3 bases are TGCGCCAGCAGCCAAGGGGTCGGAGACTATGGCTACACCTTC. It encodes CASSQGVGDYGYTF.